Listed below are T cell receptor beta chains from one sample, sequenced in a study of blood T cell repertoires in COVID-19. Assay used: immunoSEQ multiplex PCR; TCRdb lists only in-frame clones, some missing. This sample has around 41,000 clones; roughly 87% occur once, and the top ten carry about 8.8%. The sample consisted of peripheral blood. Every receptor here comes from a woman of 80 years or more with active COVID-19. CDR3s leave out the opening cysteine and the closing phenylalanine or tryptophan. Fields, in order: D gene, J gene, V gene, CDR3 length, CDR3 protein. A D gene is named only where the DNA matches it firmly.

D gene: TRBD2
J gene: TRBJ2-3
V gene: TRBV15
CDR3 length: 13
CDR3 protein: ATSSSGTYTDTQY

D gene: TRBD2
J gene: TRBJ2-7
V gene: TRBV5-4
CDR3 length: 13
CDR3 protein: ASSIPGRGVYEQY

D gene: -
J gene: TRBJ2-2
V gene: TRBV7-8
CDR3 length: 13
CDR3 protein: ASRITVPNTGELF

D gene: TRBD2
J gene: TRBJ2-7
V gene: TRBV4-3
CDR3 length: 15
CDR3 protein: ASSRRLAGDSSYEQY

D gene: -
J gene: TRBJ1-2
V gene: TRBV3-1/TRBV3-2
CDR3 length: 13
CDR3 protein: ASSQDVPERYGYT

D gene: TRBD1
J gene: TRBJ1-2
V gene: TRBV25-1
CDR3 length: 11
CDR3 protein: ATLPDRGYGYT

D gene: -
J gene: TRBJ1-1
V gene: TRBV10-2
CDR3 length: 11
CDR3 protein: ASSGTGTPEAF

D gene: -
J gene: TRBJ1-4
V gene: TRBV7-2
CDR3 length: 15
CDR3 protein: ASSLMGPREGGEKLF

D gene: TRBD1
J gene: TRBJ1-1
V gene: TRBV27
CDR3 length: 12
CDR3 protein: ASSDLTGAGEAF

D gene: TRBD1
J gene: TRBJ1-5
V gene: TRBV6-2/TRBV6-3
CDR3 length: 12
CDR3 protein: ASSSSNLGQEEH

D gene: -
J gene: TRBJ2-7
V gene: TRBV7-2
CDR3 length: 12
CDR3 protein: ASSSGPEGLWQY

D gene: -
J gene: TRBJ1-2
V gene: TRBV2
CDR3 length: 12
CDR3 protein: ASSGAGRSRSYT

D gene: TRBD1
J gene: TRBJ1-2
V gene: TRBV19
CDR3 length: 12
CDR3 protein: ASSATGGDRSYT

D gene: TRBD1
J gene: TRBJ2-5
V gene: TRBV5-4
CDR3 length: 13
CDR3 protein: ASSFRTGKEETQY

D gene: -
J gene: TRBJ2-7
V gene: TRBV28
CDR3 length: 12
CDR3 protein: ASSTGTTSYEQY

D gene: TRBD1
J gene: TRBJ2-7
V gene: TRBV19
CDR3 length: 13
CDR3 protein: ASSPRQGDAYEQY

D gene: -
J gene: TRBJ2-2
V gene: TRBV15
CDR3 length: 15
CDR3 protein: ATSRVRPGRGTGELF

D gene: TRBD2
J gene: TRBJ2-1
V gene: TRBV28
CDR3 length: 14
CDR3 protein: ASSPHNSGVYNEQF

D gene: TRBD2
J gene: TRBJ2-4
V gene: TRBV7-2
CDR3 length: 17
CDR3 protein: ASSFVAGDSKLAKNIQY

D gene: -
J gene: TRBJ2-5
V gene: TRBV12-3/TRBV12-4
CDR3 length: 11
CDR3 protein: ASSDSGRETQY

D gene: -
J gene: TRBJ1-2
V gene: TRBV3-1/TRBV3-2
CDR3 length: 12
CDR3 protein: ASSQLTVLYGYT

D gene: -
J gene: TRBJ2-5
V gene: TRBV7-8
CDR3 length: 12
CDR3 protein: ASSLDRTVQTQY

D gene: -
J gene: TRBJ2-7
V gene: TRBV6-1
CDR3 length: 13
CDR3 protein: ASSERGRGSYEQY

D gene: TRBD1
J gene: TRBJ2-2
V gene: TRBV29-1
CDR3 length: 12
CDR3 protein: SGAGTANTGELF

D gene: TRBD1
J gene: TRBJ1-2
V gene: TRBV7-9
CDR3 length: 11
CDR3 protein: ASSSGQVYGYT

D gene: -
J gene: TRBJ2-5
V gene: TRBV18
CDR3 length: 15
CDR3 protein: ASSPAPAVAAGETQY

D gene: -
J gene: TRBJ2-6
V gene: TRBV19
CDR3 length: 14
CDR3 protein: ASRIVQGSGANVLT

D gene: TRBD1
J gene: TRBJ1-2
V gene: TRBV19
CDR3 length: 11
CDR3 protein: ASRTTGADGYT

D gene: TRBD2
J gene: TRBJ2-5
V gene: TRBV27
CDR3 length: 15
CDR3 protein: ASSSFSGGQYLETQY

D gene: TRBD1
J gene: TRBJ2-7
V gene: TRBV7-3
CDR3 length: 12
CDR3 protein: ASSLHPDRGEQY

D gene: TRBD1
J gene: TRBJ1-5
V gene: TRBV28
CDR3 length: 12
CDR3 protein: ASKDRVGNQPQH

D gene: -
J gene: TRBJ2-7
V gene: TRBV30
CDR3 length: 12
CDR3 protein: AWSVTGGVYEQY

D gene: TRBD2
J gene: TRBJ2-1
V gene: TRBV5-1
CDR3 length: 13
CDR3 protein: ASRPGLAGFDEQF

D gene: TRBD2
J gene: TRBJ2-2
V gene: TRBV5-4
CDR3 length: 15
CDR3 protein: ASSSGLAGGSTGELF

D gene: TRBD1
J gene: TRBJ2-7
V gene: TRBV19
CDR3 length: 14
CDR3 protein: ASSIPGQGPPYEQY

D gene: TRBD1
J gene: TRBJ2-3
V gene: TRBV5-6
CDR3 length: 14
CDR3 protein: ASSEGTGVRADTQY

D gene: TRBD2
J gene: TRBJ2-5
V gene: TRBV6-5
CDR3 length: 11
CDR3 protein: ASSYGLAETQY

D gene: TRBD1
J gene: TRBJ2-7
V gene: TRBV30
CDR3 length: 11
CDR3 protein: AWSVLGTGFKY

D gene: -
J gene: TRBJ1-4
V gene: TRBV30
CDR3 length: 12
CDR3 protein: AWRPGLQREKLF

D gene: -
J gene: TRBJ2-2
V gene: TRBV2
CDR3 length: 12
CDR3 protein: ASSDFGLTGELF

D gene: TRBD1
J gene: TRBJ2-7
V gene: TRBV7-4
CDR3 length: 13
CDR3 protein: ASSSYRDRTNEQY

D gene: -
J gene: TRBJ2-7
V gene: TRBV28
CDR3 length: 10
CDR3 protein: ASSLDTYEQY

D gene: -
J gene: TRBJ2-7
V gene: TRBV5-6
CDR3 length: 11
CDR3 protein: ASSLGREREQY

D gene: TRBD1
J gene: TRBJ1-6
V gene: TRBV6-5
CDR3 length: 10
CDR3 protein: ASRDRDSPLH

D gene: TRBD2
J gene: TRBJ2-1
V gene: TRBV19
CDR3 length: 12
CDR3 protein: ASSILAGVPEQF

D gene: -
J gene: TRBJ1-1
V gene: TRBV7-2
CDR3 length: 12
CDR3 protein: ASSQTTGSTEAF

D gene: TRBD1
J gene: TRBJ2-5
V gene: TRBV4-1
CDR3 length: 11
CDR3 protein: ASSWTGEETQY

D gene: -
J gene: TRBJ1-2
V gene: TRBV28
CDR3 length: 9
CDR3 protein: ASSLQGGYT

D gene: -
J gene: TRBJ2-2
V gene: TRBV7-9
CDR3 length: 12
CDR3 protein: ASSLRQGIGELF